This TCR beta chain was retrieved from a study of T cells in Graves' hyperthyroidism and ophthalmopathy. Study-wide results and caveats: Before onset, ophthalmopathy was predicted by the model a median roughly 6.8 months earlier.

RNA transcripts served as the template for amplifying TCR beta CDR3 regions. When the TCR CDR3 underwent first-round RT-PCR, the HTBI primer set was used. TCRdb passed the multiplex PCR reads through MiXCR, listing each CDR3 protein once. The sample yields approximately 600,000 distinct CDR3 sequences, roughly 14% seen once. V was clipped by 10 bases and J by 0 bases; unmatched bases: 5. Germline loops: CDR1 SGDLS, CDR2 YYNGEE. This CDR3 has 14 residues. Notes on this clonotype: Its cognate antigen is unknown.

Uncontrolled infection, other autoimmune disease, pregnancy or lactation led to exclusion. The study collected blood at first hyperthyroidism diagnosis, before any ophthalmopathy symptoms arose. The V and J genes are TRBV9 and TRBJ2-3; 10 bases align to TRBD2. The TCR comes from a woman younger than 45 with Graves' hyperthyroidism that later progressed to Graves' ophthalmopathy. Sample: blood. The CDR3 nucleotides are TGTGCCTCCCAGCGGGAGGGTAGCACAGATACGCAGTATTTT. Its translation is CASQREGSTDTQYF.